A single sample gave rise to the 13 T cell receptor beta chains below, sequenced in a study of control samples from healthy donors and cancer patients (dated by TCRdb to the early 2020s). The library was made by the immunoSEQ multiplex PCR assay. Drawn from immuneACCESS, this table holds only the in-frame rearrangements with V and J called that TCRdb kept. Clones are partly lost; checked studies trace under half to an unresolved V gene and leave the rest unexplained. This sample lists some 120,000 clones; over 75% were detected once. Over 2.5% of the sample is in the top ten clones. The sequencing input was blood. The receptor set was obtained from a man aged 60-69 years in good health.

The V and J genes are TRBV5-5 and TRBJ1-2; 9 bases agree with TRBD1. V lost 5 bases to trimming and J lost 1 base; unmatched junction nucleotides: 6. The CDR3 has 15 amino acids. From germline, CDR1 is SGHKS and CDR2 YYEKEE (reference sequence). The CDR3 region is CASSFGQGLNYGYTF. The CDR3 DNA reads as TGTGCCAGCAGTTTCGGACAGGGGCTTAACTATGGCTACACCTTC. The full variable domain, completed using reference TRBV5-5 and TRBJ1-2, is DAGVTQSPTHLIKTRGQQVTLRCSPISGHKSVSWYQQVLGQGPQFIFQYYEKEERGRGNFPDRFSARQFPNYSSELNVNALLLGDSALYLCASSFGQGLNYGYTFGSGTRLTVV.

This clone was seen only once. The chain is built from TRBV12-3 or TRBV12-4 and TRBJ1-1; 7 nucleotides line up with TRBD1. J lost 10 bases, V lost 6 bases, and 8 bases had no gene match. The CDR3 has 12 residues. The DNA of the CDR3 is TGTGCCAGCAGCAAAACAGGGGTTACAGCTTTCTTT. It translates to CASSKTGVTAFF.

This chain connects TRBV3-1 (or the pseudogene TRBV3-2) to TRBJ1-5; 9 positions match TRBD1. V dropped 5 bases and J dropped 6; count of bases not matched to a gene: 5. This CDR3 has 14 amino acids. From germline, CDR1 is LGHDT and CDR2 YNNKEL (reference sequence). CDR3 residues: CASSFGDRAQPQHF. DNA for the CDR3: TGTGCCAGCAGCTTCGGGGACAGGGCTCAGCCCCAGCATTTT.

This clone came up a few times. The V call is TRBV7-2, the J call TRBJ1-4; D unresolved. CDR3 length: 14 residues. V lost 2 bases and J lost 3, with 7 bases in between. Germline V gene lookup returns CDR1 SGHTA and CDR2 FQGNSA. This CDR3 is CASSLRSSNEKLFF. CDR3 DNA: TGTGCCAGCAGCTTACGTTCCTCTAATGAAAAACTGTTTTTT.

This clone was detected a few times. The chain is built from TRBV7-2 and TRBJ2-7, with a possible D match to TRBD1 (6 bases). This CDR3 is 14 amino acids long. Germline V gives CDR1 SGHTA, CDR2 FQGNSA. V was cut by 3 bases and J by 6 bases, with 15 bases left in between. The CDR3 loop is CASSFRQVASEQYF. For the CDR3, the DNA is TGTGCCAGCAGCTTTAGACAGGTTGCGAGCGAGCAGTACTTC.

V gene TRBV30 combines with J gene TRBJ1-3; TRBD1 is a possible D gene (6 bases). V dropped 4 bases and J dropped 6 bases, with 13 bases sitting between them. Germline V gene lookup returns CDR1 GTSNPN and CDR2 SVGIG (reference sequence). The CDR3 length is 13 residues. The CDR3 region is CAWTKDSSNTIYF. The CDR3 nucleotides are TGTGCCTGGACCAAGGACAGCTCAAACACCATATATTTT.

The J gene is TRBJ1-2, the V gene TRBV7-2, with D unclear. V was cut by 5 bases and J by 7 bases, with 11 bases left in between. The CDR3 is 12 residues long. Germline CDR1 is SGHTA and CDR2 is FQGNSA. CDR3 nucleotide sequence: TGTGCCAGCAGCAGCACCGGGGTTGGCTACACCTTC. This translates into CASSSTGVGYTF.

Notes on this clone: This CDR3 is also generated by other DNA sequences in the sample. The chain links TRBV30 to TRBJ2-3; D is ambiguous. The CDR3 has 10 residues. Germline V CDR1 and CDR2: GTSNPN, SVGIG (reference sequence). Trimming left V 5 bases short and J 5 bases short, with 5 bases between. The CDR3 nucleotides read TGTGCCTGGGGGTTAGATACGCAGTATTTT. Translating gives CAWGLDTQYF.

This rearrangement joins TRBV5-1 to TRBJ2-2; D ambiguous. Germline lookup yields CDR1 SGHRS and CDR2 YFSETQ. Trimming cost V 1 base and J 3 bases, with 10 bases left between them. The length of the CDR3 is 15 residues. This CDR3 is CASSLFLEDTGELFF. The CDR3 region has the DNA TGCGCCAGCAGCTTGTTTCTAGAGGACACCGGGGAGCTGTTTTTT.

The gene calls are TRBV11-2 and TRBJ2-3; D uncertain. Trimming took off 5 bases at V and 6 bases at J, with 15 bases between the two ends. Germline-derived CDR1 and CDR2 are SGHAT and FQNNGV. The CDR3 length is 14 residues. The CDR3 DNA follows: TGTGCCAGCAGCCCACCCCCGTTGGGGGATACGCAGTATTTT. This gives the protein CASSPPPLGDTQYF.

The genes are TRBV27 and TRBJ1-2, with D unresolved. V was pared by 2 bases and J by 7 bases, with 5 bases between. Germline values: CDR1 MNHEY, CDR2 SMNVEV (reference sequence). The CDR3 spans 11 residues. As DNA, the CDR3 is TGTGCCAGCAGTTTAGAGGGTGGCTACACCTTC. This sequence encodes CASSLEGGYTF.

The chain links TRBV3-1 (or the pseudogene TRBV3-2) to TRBJ1-6; D unclear. The V end lost 1 base, the J end lost 4 bases, and 8 bases lay between the germline ends. CDR3 size: 15 residues. Germline CDR1 is LGHDT and CDR2 is YNNKEL (reference sequence). CDR3 bases: TGTGCCAGCAGCCAAGTTAACACTTATAATTCACCCCTCCACTTT. Amino acid sequence: CASSQVNTYNSPLHF.

V and J are TRBV5-4 and TRBJ2-5, with D possibly being TRBD1 (6 bases). The CDR3 extends over 11 amino acids. Trimming removed 4 bases from V and 7 bases from J, with 8 bases in between. Germline values: CDR1 SGHNT, CDR2 YYREEE (reference sequence). DNA of the CDR3: TGTGCCAGCAGCGCGGACAGGACCCAGTACTTC. Protein product: CASSADRTQYF.